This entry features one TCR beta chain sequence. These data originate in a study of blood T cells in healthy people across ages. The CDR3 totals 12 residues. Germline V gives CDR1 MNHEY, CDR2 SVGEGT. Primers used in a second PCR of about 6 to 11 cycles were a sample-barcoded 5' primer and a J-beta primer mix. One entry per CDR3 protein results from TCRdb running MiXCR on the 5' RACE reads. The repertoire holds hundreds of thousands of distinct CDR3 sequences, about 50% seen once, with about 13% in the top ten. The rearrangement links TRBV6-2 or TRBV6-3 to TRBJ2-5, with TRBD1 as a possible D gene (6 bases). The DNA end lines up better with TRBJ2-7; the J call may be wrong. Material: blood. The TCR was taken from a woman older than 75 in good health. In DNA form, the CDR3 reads TGTGCCAGCAGTTACCTACAGGGCGAGCAGTACTTC. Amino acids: CASSYLQGEQYF.